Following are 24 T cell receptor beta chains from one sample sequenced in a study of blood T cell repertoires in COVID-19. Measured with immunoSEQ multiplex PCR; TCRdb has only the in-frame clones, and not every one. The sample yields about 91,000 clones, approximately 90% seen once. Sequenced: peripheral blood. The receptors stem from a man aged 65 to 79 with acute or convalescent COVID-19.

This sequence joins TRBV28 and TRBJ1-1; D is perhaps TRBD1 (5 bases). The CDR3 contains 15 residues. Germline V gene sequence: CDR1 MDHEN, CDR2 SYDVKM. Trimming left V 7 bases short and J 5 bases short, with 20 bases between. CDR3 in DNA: TGTGCCAGCACAAGGCATTGGGGGAGGTCAACTGAAGCTTTCTTT. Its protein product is CASTRHWGRSTEAFF.

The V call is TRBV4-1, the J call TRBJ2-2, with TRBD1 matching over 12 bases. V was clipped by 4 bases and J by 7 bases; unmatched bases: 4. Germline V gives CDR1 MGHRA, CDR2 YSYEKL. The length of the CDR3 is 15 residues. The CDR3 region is CASSPGQGASGELFF. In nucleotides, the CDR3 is TGCGCCAGCAGCCCGGGACAGGGGGCAAGCGGGGAGCTGTTTTTT.

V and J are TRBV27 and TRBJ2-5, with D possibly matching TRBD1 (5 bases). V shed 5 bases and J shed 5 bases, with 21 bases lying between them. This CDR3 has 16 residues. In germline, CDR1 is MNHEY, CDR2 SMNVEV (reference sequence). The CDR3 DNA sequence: TGTGCCAGCAGTCCCTCAGGACAACTTCACGGGGAGACCCAGTACTTC. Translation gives CASSPSGQLHGETQYF.

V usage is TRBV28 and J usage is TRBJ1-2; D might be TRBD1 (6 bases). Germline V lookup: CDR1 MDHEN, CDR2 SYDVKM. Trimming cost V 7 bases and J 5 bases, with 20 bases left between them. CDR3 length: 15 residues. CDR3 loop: CASTDKLDSLYGYTF. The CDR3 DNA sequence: TGTGCCAGCACCGATAAGCTGGACAGCCTTTATGGCTACACCTTC.

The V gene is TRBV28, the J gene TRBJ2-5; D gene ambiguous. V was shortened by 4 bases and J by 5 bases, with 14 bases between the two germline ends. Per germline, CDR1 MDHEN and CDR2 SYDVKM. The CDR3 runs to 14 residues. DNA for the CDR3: TGTGCCAGCAGTTCCCCGGGTAAGCAGGAGACCCAGTACTTC. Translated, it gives CASSSPGKQETQYF.

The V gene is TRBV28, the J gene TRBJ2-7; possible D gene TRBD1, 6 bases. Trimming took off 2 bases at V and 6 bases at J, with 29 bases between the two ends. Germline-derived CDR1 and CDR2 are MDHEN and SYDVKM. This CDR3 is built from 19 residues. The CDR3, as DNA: TGTGCCAGCAGTTTAGCGTTGGGCTTTAGTGGGACACGGACCTTCGAGCAGTACTTC. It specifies CASSLALGFSGTRTFEQYF.

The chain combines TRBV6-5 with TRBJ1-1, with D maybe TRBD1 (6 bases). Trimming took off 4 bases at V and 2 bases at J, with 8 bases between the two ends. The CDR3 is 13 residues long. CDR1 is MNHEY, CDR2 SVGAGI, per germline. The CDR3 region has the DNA TGTGCCAGCAGTTTCAGGGGTAACACTGAAGCTTTCTTT. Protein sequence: CASSFRGNTEAFF.

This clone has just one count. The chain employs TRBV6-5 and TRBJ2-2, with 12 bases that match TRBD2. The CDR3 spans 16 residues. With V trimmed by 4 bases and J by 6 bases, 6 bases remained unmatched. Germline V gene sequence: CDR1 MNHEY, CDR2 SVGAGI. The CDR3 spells CASSSTSGGWAGELFF. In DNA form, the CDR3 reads TGTGCCAGCAGTTCCACTAGCGGGGGGTGGGCCGGGGAGCTGTTTTTT.

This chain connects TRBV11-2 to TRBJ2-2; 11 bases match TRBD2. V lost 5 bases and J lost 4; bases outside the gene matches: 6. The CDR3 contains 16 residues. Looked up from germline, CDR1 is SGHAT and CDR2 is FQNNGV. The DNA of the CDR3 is TGTGCCAGCAGCCCGATAGCGGGGGGGAGCACCGGGGAGCTGTTTTTT. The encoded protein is CASSPIAGGSTGELFF.

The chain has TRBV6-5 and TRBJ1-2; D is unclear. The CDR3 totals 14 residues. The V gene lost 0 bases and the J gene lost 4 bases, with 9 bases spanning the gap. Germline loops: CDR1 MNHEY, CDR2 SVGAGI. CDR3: CASSYSSSVYGYTF. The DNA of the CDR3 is TGTGCCAGCAGTTACTCGTCGAGTGTCTATGGCTACACCTTC.

CDR3 sequence: CASSIGGGAHNEKLFF. For the CDR3, the DNA is TGTGCCAGTAGTATTGGAGGGGGCGCGCATAATGAAAAACTGTTTTTT. The rearrangement uses TRBV19 and TRBJ1-4, with 7 bases that match TRBD1. The CDR3 is 16 amino acids. The V gene's germline CDR1 is LNHDA and CDR2 SQIVND (reference sequence). V shed 3 bases and J 4 bases; nucleotides not matched to a gene: 8.

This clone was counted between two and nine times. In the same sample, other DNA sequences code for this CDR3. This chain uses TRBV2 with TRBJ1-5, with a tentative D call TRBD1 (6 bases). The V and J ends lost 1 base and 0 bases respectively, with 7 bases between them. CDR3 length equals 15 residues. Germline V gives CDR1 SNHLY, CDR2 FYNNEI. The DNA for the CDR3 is TGTGCCAGCAGTGAAGGACAGGTTAGCAATCAGCCCCAGCATTTT. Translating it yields CASSEGQVSNQPQHF.

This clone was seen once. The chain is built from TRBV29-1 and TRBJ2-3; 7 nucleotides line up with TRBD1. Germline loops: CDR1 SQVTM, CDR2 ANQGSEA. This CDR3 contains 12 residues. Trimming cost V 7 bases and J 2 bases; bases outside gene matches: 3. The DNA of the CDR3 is TGCAGCGGGACAGGTACCACAGATACGCAGTATTTT. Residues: CSGTGTTDTQYF.

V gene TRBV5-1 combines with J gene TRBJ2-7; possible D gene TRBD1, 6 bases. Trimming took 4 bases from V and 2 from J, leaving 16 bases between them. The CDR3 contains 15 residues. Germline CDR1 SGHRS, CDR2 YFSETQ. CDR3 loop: CASSPGTRGPYEQYF. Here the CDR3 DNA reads TGCGCCAGCAGCCCCGGGACAAGGGGACCCTACGAGCAGTACTTC. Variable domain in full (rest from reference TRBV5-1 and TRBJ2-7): KAGVTQTPRYLIKTRGQQVTLSCSPISGHRSVSWYQQTPGQGLQFLFEYFSETQRNKGNFPGRFSGRQFSNSRSEMNVSTLELGDSALYLCASSPGTRGPYEQYFGPGTRLTVT.

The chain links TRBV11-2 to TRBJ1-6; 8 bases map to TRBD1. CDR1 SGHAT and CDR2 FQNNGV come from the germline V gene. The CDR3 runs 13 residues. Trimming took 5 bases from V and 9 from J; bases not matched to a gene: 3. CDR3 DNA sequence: TGTGCCAGCAGCCCCGACAGGGGTTCACCCCTCCACTTT. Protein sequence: CASSPDRGSPLHF. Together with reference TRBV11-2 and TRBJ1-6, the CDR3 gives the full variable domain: EAGVAQSPRYKIIEKRQSVAFWCNPISGHATLYWYQQILGQGPKLLIQFQNNGVVDDSQLPKDRFSAERLKGVDSTLKIQPAKLEDSAVYLCASSPDRGSPLHFGNGTRLTVT.

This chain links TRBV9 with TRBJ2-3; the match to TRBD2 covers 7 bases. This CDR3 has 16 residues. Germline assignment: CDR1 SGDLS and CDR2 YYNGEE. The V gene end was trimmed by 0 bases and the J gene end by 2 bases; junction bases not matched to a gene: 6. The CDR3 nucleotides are TGTGCCAGCAGCGTAGACGCCGGGAGGACCACAGATACGCAGTATTTT. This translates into CASSVDAGRTTDTQYF.

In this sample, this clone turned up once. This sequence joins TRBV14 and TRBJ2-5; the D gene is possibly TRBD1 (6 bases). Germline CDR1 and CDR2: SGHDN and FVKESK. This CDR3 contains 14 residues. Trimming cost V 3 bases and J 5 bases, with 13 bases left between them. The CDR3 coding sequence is TGTGCCAGCAGCCAGGCAGGGGTTGGGGAGACCCAGTACTTC. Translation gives CASSQAGVGETQYF.

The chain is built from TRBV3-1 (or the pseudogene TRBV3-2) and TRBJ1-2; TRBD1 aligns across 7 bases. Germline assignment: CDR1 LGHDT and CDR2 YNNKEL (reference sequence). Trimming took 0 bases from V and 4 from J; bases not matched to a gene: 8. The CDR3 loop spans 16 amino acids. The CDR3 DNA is TGTGCCAGCAGCCAAGAAGGGAACAGGGGTGGCTATGGCTACACCTTC. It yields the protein CASSQEGNRGGYGYTF.

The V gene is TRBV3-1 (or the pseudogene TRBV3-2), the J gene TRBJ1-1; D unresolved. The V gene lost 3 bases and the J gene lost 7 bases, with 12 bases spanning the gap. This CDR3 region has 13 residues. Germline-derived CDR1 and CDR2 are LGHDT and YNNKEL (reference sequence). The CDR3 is CASSHAGRDEAFF. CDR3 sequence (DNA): TGTGCCAGCAGCCATGCGGGCCGCGATGAAGCTTTCTTT.

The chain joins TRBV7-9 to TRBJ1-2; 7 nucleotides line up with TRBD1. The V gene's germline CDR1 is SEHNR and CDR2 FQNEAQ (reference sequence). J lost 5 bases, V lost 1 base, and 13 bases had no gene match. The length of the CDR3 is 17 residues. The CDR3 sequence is CASSLGGTVDDLYGYTF. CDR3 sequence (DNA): TGTGCCAGCAGCTTAGGGGGGACAGTGGACGACCTTTATGGCTACACCTTC.

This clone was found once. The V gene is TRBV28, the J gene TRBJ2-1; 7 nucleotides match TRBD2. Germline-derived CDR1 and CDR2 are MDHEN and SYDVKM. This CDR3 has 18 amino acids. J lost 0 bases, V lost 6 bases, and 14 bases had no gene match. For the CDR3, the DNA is TGTGCCAGCAGCCCGCCCCTTGGGCGGGGGAGCTCCTACAATGAGCAGTTCTTC. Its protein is CASSPPLGRGSSYNEQFF.

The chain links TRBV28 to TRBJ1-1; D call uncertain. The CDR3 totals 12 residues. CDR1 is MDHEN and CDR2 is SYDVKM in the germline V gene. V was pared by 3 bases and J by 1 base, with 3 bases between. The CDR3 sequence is CASSLANTEAFF. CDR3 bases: TGTGCCAGCAGTTTGGCGAACACTGAAGCTTTCTTT.

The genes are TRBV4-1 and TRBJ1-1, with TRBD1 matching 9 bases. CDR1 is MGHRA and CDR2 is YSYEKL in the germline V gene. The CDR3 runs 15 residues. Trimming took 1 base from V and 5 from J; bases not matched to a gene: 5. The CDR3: CASSQAYRGRTEAFF. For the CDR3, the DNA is TGCGCCAGCAGCCAAGCGTACAGGGGGCGAACTGAAGCTTTCTTT.

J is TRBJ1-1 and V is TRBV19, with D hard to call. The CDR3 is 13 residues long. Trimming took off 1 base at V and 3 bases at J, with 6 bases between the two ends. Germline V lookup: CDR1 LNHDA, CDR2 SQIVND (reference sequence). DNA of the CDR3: TGTGCCAGTAGTATAGCCGCAGACACTGAAGCTTTCTTT. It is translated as CASSIAADTEAFF.